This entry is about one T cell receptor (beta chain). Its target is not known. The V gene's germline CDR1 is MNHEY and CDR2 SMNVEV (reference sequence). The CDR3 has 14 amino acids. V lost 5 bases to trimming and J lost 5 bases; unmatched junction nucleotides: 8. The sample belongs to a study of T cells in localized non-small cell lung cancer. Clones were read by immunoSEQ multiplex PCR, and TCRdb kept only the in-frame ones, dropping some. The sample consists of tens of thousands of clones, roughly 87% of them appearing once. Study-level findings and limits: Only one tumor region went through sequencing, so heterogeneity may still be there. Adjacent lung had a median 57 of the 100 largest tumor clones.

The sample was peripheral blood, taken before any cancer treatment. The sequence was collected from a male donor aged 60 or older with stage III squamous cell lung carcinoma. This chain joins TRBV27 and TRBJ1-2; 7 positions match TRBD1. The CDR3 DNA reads TGTGCCAGCAGTATAGACAGGGTTGGATATGGCTACACCTTC. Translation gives CASSIDRVGYGYTF.